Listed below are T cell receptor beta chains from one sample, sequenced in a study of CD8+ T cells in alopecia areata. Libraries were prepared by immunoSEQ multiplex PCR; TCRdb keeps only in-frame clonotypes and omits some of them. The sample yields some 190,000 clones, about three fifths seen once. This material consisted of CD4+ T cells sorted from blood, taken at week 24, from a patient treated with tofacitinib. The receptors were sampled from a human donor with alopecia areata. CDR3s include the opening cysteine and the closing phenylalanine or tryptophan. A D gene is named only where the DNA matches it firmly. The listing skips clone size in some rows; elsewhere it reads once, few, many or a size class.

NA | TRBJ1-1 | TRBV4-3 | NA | TGCGCCAGCAGCCAAGCTGTCGGGGTCATGGGCACTGAAGCTTTCTTT | CASSQAVGVMGTEAFF
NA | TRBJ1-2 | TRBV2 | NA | TGTGCCAGCAGTCTACAGGAGACCCACTATGGCTACACCTTC | CASSLQETHYGYTF
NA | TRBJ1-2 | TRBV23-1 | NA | TGCGCCAGCAGTCAATCGCAGGGTGGCTATGGCTACACCTTC | CASSQSQGGYGYTF
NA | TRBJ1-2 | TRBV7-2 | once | TGTGCCAGCAGCCCCAACACAGTGGGACTGATCTATGGCTACACCTTC | CASSPNTVGLIYGYTF
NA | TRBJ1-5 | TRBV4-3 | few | TGCGCCAGCAGCCAAGACAGGTACGATCAGCCCCAGCATTTT | CASSQDRYDQPQHF
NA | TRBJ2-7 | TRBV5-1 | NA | TGCGCCAGCATGCCTATCGATCCCGGTGGGGGATCCGAGCAGTACTTC | CASMPIDPGGGSEQYF
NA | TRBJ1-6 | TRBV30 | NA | TGTGCCTGGAATAACATTAGGTCCTATAATTCACCCCTCCACTTT | CAWNNIRSYNSPLHF
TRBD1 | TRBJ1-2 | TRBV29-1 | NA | TGCAGCGTTGAATCCTACCCGGGACAGGGAAACGGCTACACCTTC | CSVESYPGQGNGYTF
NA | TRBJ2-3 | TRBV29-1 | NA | TGCAGCGTTGCGTCAGTTGGAGCAGATACGCAGTATTTT | CSVASVGADTQYF
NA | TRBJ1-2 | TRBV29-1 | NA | TGCAGCTCCCTTGAAGAACCTGGCTACACCTTC | CSSLEEPGYTF
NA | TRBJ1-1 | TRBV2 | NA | TGTGCCAACGGCGAGGTGAACACTGAAGCTTTCTTT | CANGEVNTEAFF
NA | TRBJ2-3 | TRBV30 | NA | TGTGCCTGGGCCGTGGGGACAGATACGCAGTATTTT | CAWAVGTDTQYF
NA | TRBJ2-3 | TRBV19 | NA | TGTGCCAGTAGTATAGGGCAGTTCACAGATACGCAGTATTTT | CASSIGQFTDTQYF
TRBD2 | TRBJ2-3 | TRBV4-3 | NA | TGCGCCAGCAGCCAAGCAACTAGCGGGGTCGGCGATACGCAGTATTTT | CASSQATSGVGDTQYF
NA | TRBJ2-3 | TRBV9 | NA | TGTGCCAGCAGCGTAGAGATAGGCACAGATACGCAGTATTTT | CASSVEIGTDTQYF
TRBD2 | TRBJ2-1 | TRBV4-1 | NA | TGCGCCAGCAGCCCGGGGGGACTAGGCGAGTACAATGAGCAGTTCTTC | CASSPGGLGEYNEQFF